The rows below give T cell receptor beta chains drawn from one sample of a study of control samples from healthy donors and cancer patients. Some clones are missing from TCRdb's copy, which holds only in-frame ones; the method was immunoSEQ multiplex PCR. This table holds roughly 170,000 clones, over 85% found once. The sequencing sample was made of blood. These receptors were collected from a woman aged 60-75 years in good health. CDR3s include the opening cysteine and the closing phenylalanine or tryptophan. The order of the fields is J gene, V gene, CDR3 protein.

>TRBJ1-2|TRBV10-3
CAISVAGDYGYTF
>TRBJ1-1|TRBV25-1
CASSRTPNTEAFF
>TRBJ2-5|TRBV19
CASSIQGGGAKETQYF
>TRBJ2-1|TRBV4-1
CASSQLAGGPHNEQFF
>TRBJ2-3|TRBV7-2
CASSLQGRDTQYF
>TRBJ2-5|TRBV7-2
CASSLMKQHQETQYF
>TRBJ1-2|TRBV9
CASSGRGVSNGYTF
>TRBJ1-5|TRBV3-1/TRBV3-2
CASSQDAGDDQPQHF
>TRBJ1-1|TRBV7-2
CASRVSVGAGTEAFF
>TRBJ1-4|TRBV9
CASSVGVAEFNEKLFF
>TRBJ1-4|TRBV7-8
CASSLSEKLFF
>TRBJ1-5|TRBV9
CASSPGPSSNQPQHF
>TRBJ2-4|TRBV11-2
CASSILTSAKNIQYF
>TRBJ2-7|TRBV5-5
CASSSSQGAGYEQYF
>TRBJ2-1|TRBV24-1
CATSDRQGQQFF
>TRBJ1-6|TRBV30
CAWSFGTVNSPLHF
>TRBJ1-6|TRBV7-9
CASSLVFRTSYNSPLHF
>TRBJ2-7|TRBV6-2/TRBV6-3
CASSPAYEQYF
>TRBJ1-2|TRBV12-3/TRBV12-4
CASSQDTFYGYTF
>TRBJ1-4|TRBV18
CASSPLGNEKLFF
>TRBJ1-5|TRBV20-1
CSASLRGSSNQPQHF
>TRBJ2-7|TRBV7-2
CASSFSRVSYEQYF
>TRBJ2-2|TRBV3-1/TRBV3-2
CASSQENGGSGTGELFF
>TRBJ2-5|TRBV4-1
CASSQDDSEVGTQYF
>TRBJ2-5|TRBV7-3
CASSSDSLETQYF
>TRBJ2-1|TRBV5-1
CASRTQGFFGNEQFF
>TRBJ1-1|TRBV27
CASDLKTGRKNTEAFF
>TRBJ1-4|TRBV4-1
CASSHARGTNEKLFF
>TRBJ1-1|TRBV12-5
CASGLGGPQNTEAFF
>TRBJ2-3|TRBV9
CASSGQGARQITDTQYF
>TRBJ1-2|TRBV5-1
CASSLVGQGAQDGYTF
>TRBJ1-5|TRBV6-2/TRBV6-3
CASSYRLLHLDENQPQHF
>TRBJ2-1|TRBV4-1
CASSLGLAVYNEQFF
>TRBJ1-1|TRBV6-1
CASSEDPRVTTEAFF
>TRBJ1-1|TRBV18
CASSPGRGKGTEAFF
>TRBJ1-2|TRBV5-4
CASSLAGLQTNYGYTF
>TRBJ1-2|TRBV5-5
CASSLGGQGSYGYTF
>TRBJ2-7|TRBV9
CASSVGDGSYEQYF
>TRBJ2-3|TRBV11-3
CASSLGLAGENTQYF
>TRBJ2-5|TRBV10-3
CAISEASGGETQYF
>TRBJ1-1|TRBV6-5
CASRRGRGGGTEAFF
>TRBJ1-1|TRBV6-2/TRBV6-3
CASSSWDRTAFF
>TRBJ2-3|TRBV5-1
CASSPDGSTDTQYF
>TRBJ1-1|TRBV7-9
CASSLLRGEAFF
>TRBJ2-5|TRBV9
CASSVQGFSDRETQYF